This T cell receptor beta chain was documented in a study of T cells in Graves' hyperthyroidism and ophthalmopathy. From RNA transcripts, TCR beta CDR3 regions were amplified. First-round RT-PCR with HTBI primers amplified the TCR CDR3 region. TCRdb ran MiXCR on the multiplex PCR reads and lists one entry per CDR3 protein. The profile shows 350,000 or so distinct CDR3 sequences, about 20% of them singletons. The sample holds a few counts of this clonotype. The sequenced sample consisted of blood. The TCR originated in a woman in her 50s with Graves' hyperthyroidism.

The CDR3 nucleotides are TGTGCCAGCAGCCCGACGATCGGAGAATACGAGCAGTACTTC. Translated, it gives CASSPTIGEYEQYF. The V and J genes are TRBV7-9 and TRBJ2-7; D gene ambiguous. This CDR3 is 14 amino acids long. Germline values: CDR1 SEHNR, CDR2 FQNEAQ (reference sequence). V lost 5 bases and J 4 bases, leaving 15 bases between the germline ends.